One and the same sample provided the 24 T cell receptor beta chains below, sequenced in a study of human T cells and chemical hapten exposure. TCRdb processed the RACE reads anew with MiXCR; each CDR3 protein has one entry. The sample has 70,000 to 90,000 distinct CDR3 sequences, less than 14% seen once. Regarding time point: patch test 3, about 24 weeks after DPC sensitization. Noted treatment: therapeutic diphenylcyclopropenone sensitization with weekly scalp DPC. The starting material was whole blood, obtained in connection with sensitization to the hapten diphenylcyclopropenone (DPC). Receptor source: a woman aged 45-65 years with alopecia areata. Some clones in this sample may be carry-over from other donors' samples.

The J gene is TRBJ1-6, the V gene TRBV28; possible D gene TRBD1, 5 bases. Trimming removed 6 bases from V and 7 bases from J, with 10 bases in between. The germline V gene encodes CDR1 MDHEN and CDR2 SYDVKM. The CDR3 loop spans 13 amino acids. CDR3 residues: CASSPPGNSPLHF. DNA for the CDR3: TGTGCCAGCAGCCCTCCAGGGAATTCACCCCTCCACTTT. Looking up the rest from reference TRBV28 and TRBJ1-6 gives the full variable domain: DVKVTQSSRYLVKRTGEKVFLECVQDMDHENMFWYRQDPGLGLRLIYFSYDVKMKEKGDIPEGYSVSREKKERFSLILESASTNQTSMYLCASSPPGNSPLHFGNGTRLTVT.

The chain joins TRBV2 to TRBJ2-3, with 9 bases identical to TRBD2. V dropped 5 bases and J dropped 0; count of bases not matched to a gene: 3. This CDR3 comprises 15 residues. Per germline, CDR1 SNHLY and CDR2 FYNNEI. CDR3 region: CASSLLAGSTDTQYF. The DNA of the CDR3 is TGTGCCAGCAGTCTGCTAGCGGGGAGCACAGATACGCAGTATTTT.

The chain is built from TRBV7-2 and TRBJ2-1, with 9 bases matching TRBD2. CDR3 size: 16 residues. The ends lost 5 bases at V and 5 bases at J; junction bases unmatched: 10. Germline CDR1 SGHTA, CDR2 FQGNSA. The DNA for the CDR3 is TGTGCCAGCAGCACCATAGCGGGAGTGGTAAACAATGAGCAGTTCTTC. The encoded protein is CASSTIAGVVNNEQFF.

This clonotype was seen repeatedly, ten times or more. This rearrangement joins TRBV3-1 to TRBJ1-3; 7 bases are shared with TRBD1. V lost 5 bases, J lost 3 bases, and 10 bases stayed unmatched. The CDR3 spans 16 residues. The V gene's germline CDR1 is LGHDT and CDR2 YNNKEL (reference sequence). The CDR3 region is CASSRTGDRVGNTIYF. The CDR3 DNA reads as TGTGCCAGCAGCAGAACGGGTGACAGGGTTGGAAACACCATATATTTT.

This clonotype was detected only a few times. J is TRBJ2-3 and V is TRBV29-1, with D unclear. The germline gives CDR1 SQVTM, CDR2 ANQGSEA. V lost 4 bases and J 6 bases, leaving 14 bases between the germline ends. This CDR3 spans 13 amino acids. The DNA of the CDR3 is TGCAGCGTTGTAGTACAACTTCAGGATACGCAGTATTTT. It yields the protein CSVVVQLQDTQYF.

In this sample, this clonotype turned up many times. The chain has TRBV29-1 and TRBJ2-2; D gene uncertain. In germline, CDR1 is SQVTM, CDR2 ANQGSEA. The V end lost 3 bases, the J end lost 1 base, and 6 bases lay between the germline ends. This CDR3 comprises 13 residues. CDR3 amino acids: CSVDEKNTGELFF. The CDR3 DNA follows: TGCAGCGTTGACGAGAAGAACACCGGGGAGCTGTTTTTT.

The J gene is TRBJ2-5, the V gene TRBV20-1, with 8 positions matching TRBD2. Germline CDR1 and CDR2: DFQATT and SNEGSKA (reference sequence). V lost 0 bases and J lost 3; bases outside the gene matches: 6. The CDR3 is made up of 15 amino acids. CDR3 coding DNA: TGCAGTGCTAGAGAACCGGGAGGGGTTAAAGAGACCCAGTACTTC. Protein: CSAREPGGVKETQYF.

This clonotype was counted between two and nine times. Here the CDR3 DNA reads TGTGCCAGCAGCCAAGATGGAGGAGACGAGCAGTACTTC. Amino acid sequence: CASSQDGGDEQYF. The chain combines TRBV14 with TRBJ2-7; D might be TRBD2 (5 bases). The V end lost 0 bases, the J end lost 5 bases, and 8 bases lay between the germline ends. The CDR3 has 13 amino acids. CDR1 and CDR2 from the germline V gene are SGHDN and FVKESK.

The table lists this clonotype with a few counts. At one boundary the junction diverges from the germline segment, which might be a read error. The V gene is TRBV29-1, the J gene TRBJ1-1; D is possibly TRBD1 (5 bases). Per the germline V gene, CDR1 is SQVTM and CDR2 is ANQGSEA. The CDR3 runs 14 residues. The CDR3, as DNA: TGCAGCGTCGAAGGCGGGGGAATCGGCACTGAAGCTTTCTTT. Translating it yields CSVEGGGIGTEAFF.

This clonotype showed up many times. The chain couples TRBV6-5 to TRBJ2-1; the D is unclear. V lost 6 bases to trimming and J lost 4 bases, with 7 bases between them. The length of the CDR3 is 12 residues. The germline gives CDR1 MNHEY, CDR2 SVGAGI. The CDR3 sequence: CASRGYYNEQFF. Written as DNA, the CDR3 is TGTGCCAGCAGGGGATATTACAATGAGCAGTTCTTC.

This clonotype was seen at least ten times. V and J are TRBV5-5 and TRBJ1-5; TRBD1 matches at 10 bases. The germline CDR1 and CDR2 sequences are SGHKS and YYEKEE (reference sequence). V lost 4 bases and J lost 5; bases outside the gene matches: 9. The CDR3 sequence is 16 residues long. The CDR3 loop reads CASSPIAGQGDQPQHF. In DNA, the CDR3 is TGTGCCAGCAGCCCAATTGCCGGACAGGGGGATCAGCCCCAGCATTTT. The variable domain in full, with the rest retrieved from reference TRBV5-5 and TRBJ1-5, is DAGVTQSPTHLIKTRGQQVTLRCSPISGHKSVSWYQQVLGQGPQFIFQYYEKEERGRGNFPDRFSARQFPNYSSELNVNALLLGDSALYLCASSPIAGQGDQPQHFGDGTRLSIL.

This clonotype appeared a few times. The V and J genes are TRBV11-2 and TRBJ1-5, with a weak D call TRBD1 (6 bases). Between the trimmed V and J ends, which lost 5 bases and 5 bases, there was a span of 13 bases. Germline V gives CDR1 SGHAT, CDR2 FQNNGV. This CDR3 comprises 14 residues. The CDR3 coding sequence is TGTGCCAGCAGCGGGGCAGGGGACCATCAGCCCCAGCATTTT. Translating it yields CASSGAGDHQPQHF. The variable domain in full, completed from reference TRBV11-2 and TRBJ1-5, reads EAGVAQSPRYKIIEKRQSVAFWCNPISGHATLYWYQQILGQGPKLLIQFQNNGVVDDSQLPKDRFSAERLKGVDSTLKIQPAKLEDSAVYLCASSGAGDHQPQHFGDGTRLSIL.

This clonotype came up a few times. This chain uses TRBV5-6 with TRBJ2-2; D not resolved. Germline V gene data show CDR1 as SGHDT and CDR2 as YYEEEE. This CDR3 has 12 amino acids. V lost 3 bases and J lost 7, with 7 bases in between. This CDR3 reads CASSYTVGELFF. The CDR3 DNA reads TGTGCCAGCAGCTACACGGTCGGGGAGCTGTTTTTT.

This clonotype came up many times. The chain combines TRBV6-1 with TRBJ2-7; D possibly corresponds to TRBD2 (5 bases). Between the trimmed V and J ends, which lost 6 bases and 9 bases, there was a span of 24 bases. CDR3 length: 15 residues. Germline CDR1 and CDR2: MNHNS and SASEGT. The CDR3 DNA follows: TGTGCCAGCAGAGGACTTCGGACGCCAGAGTTGGGGCAGTACTTC. Translating it yields CASRGLRTPELGQYF.

This clonotype occurred many times. The CDR3 ends on some other residue instead of the conserved phenylalanine or tryptophan, so this is likely a read error. This CDR3 reads CASTPSYRGEGQPQHL. The CDR3 DNA sequence: TGTGCCAGCACCCCTTCCTACAGGGGAGAGGGTCAGCCCCAGCATCTT. The chain uses TRBV6-6 and TRBJ1-5; 7 bases agree with TRBD1. This CDR3 spans 16 amino acids. Per the germline V gene, CDR1 is MNHNY and CDR2 is SVGAGI (reference sequence). J lost 6 bases, V lost 7 bases, and 15 bases had no gene match.

The chain uses TRBV6-4 and TRBJ2-3, with D possibly being TRBD2 (6 bases). The CDR3 contains 15 residues. Germline loops: CDR1 MRHNA, CDR2 SNTAGT. The V end lost 0 bases, the J end lost 3 bases, and 10 bases lay between the germline ends. CDR3 in amino acids: CASSDSGDFTDTQYF. Here the CDR3 DNA reads TGTGCCAGCAGTGACTCGGGGGACTTTACAGATACGCAGTATTTT.

This clonotype was found many times. This chain joins TRBV3-1 and TRBJ1-1, with unresolved D. The CDR3 totals 13 residues. CDR1 is LGHDT and CDR2 is YNNKEL in the germline V gene (reference sequence). Trimming left V 3 bases short and J 3 bases short, with 8 bases between. The CDR3 sequence: CASSQLPHTEAFF. Here the CDR3 DNA reads TGTGCCAGCAGCCAGTTGCCCCACACTGAAGCTTTCTTT. The complete variable domain, with remaining parts taken from reference TRBV3-1 and TRBJ1-1, reads DTAVSQTPKYLVTQMGNDKSIKCEQNLGHDTMYWYKQDSKKFLKIMFSYNNKELIINETVPNRFSPKSPDKAHLNLHINSLELGDSAVYFCASSQLPHTEAFFGQGTRLTVV.

This clonotype was seen only a few times. The genes are TRBV5-1 and TRBJ2-6, with TRBD2 matching over 8 bases. CDR3 length: 14 amino acids. Germline CDR1 is SGHRS and CDR2 is YFSETQ. Germline trimming cut 7 bases from V and 2 bases from J; bases unmatched to any gene: 2. The CDR3 protein is CASLAGTGANVLTF. In nucleotides, the CDR3 is TGCGCCAGCCTAGCGGGTACTGGGGCCAACGTCCTGACTTTC.

There are a few counts of this clonotype. CDR3 DNA: TGTGCCAGCACCGAGGACGGCTTCGGTGAGCAGTACTTC. Residues: CASTEDGFGEQYF. This sequence joins TRBV12-3 or TRBV12-4 and TRBJ2-7, with D uncertain. The V gene lost 7 bases and the J gene lost 7 bases, with 17 bases spanning the gap. This CDR3 region has 13 residues.

This clonotype has ten or more counts. This chain connects TRBV29-1 to TRBJ1-1, with 8 positions matching TRBD1. The V gene end was trimmed by 4 bases and the J gene end by 1 base; junction bases not matched to a gene: 8. Germline loops: CDR1 SQVTM, CDR2 ANQGSEA. The CDR3 extends over 15 amino acids. The CDR3 DNA follows: TGCAGCGTTGCCAGTGGAACAGGGGGGAACACTGAAGCTTTCTTT. Its translation: CSVASGTGGNTEAFF.

This clonotype turned up a few times. V usage is TRBV27 and J usage is TRBJ2-3, with TRBD2 matching 12 bases. Germline CDR1 MNHEY, CDR2 SMNVEV (reference sequence). The CDR3 length is 16 residues. The trim removed 4 bases at V and 5 bases at J, leaving 7 bases unmatched. Here the CDR3 DNA reads TGTGCCAGCAGTTCGAGACTAGCGGGAGTTATAGATACGCAGTATTTT. Protein sequence: CASSSRLAGVIDTQYF.

This clonotype showed up many times. The chain combines TRBV20-1 with TRBJ2-3; D may match TRBD1 or TRBD2 (5 bases each). CDR3 length: 14 amino acids. Trimming pared 6 bases from V and 11 bases from J, leaving 24 bases between. Germline V gives CDR1 DFQATT, CDR2 SNEGSKA (reference sequence). The CDR3 region has the DNA TGCAGTGCCGCACTCCAGGGCGGGCTCCAGGAGCAGTATTTT. The encoded protein is CSAALQGGLQEQYF.

This clonotype was counted only a few times. The J gene is TRBJ2-7, the V gene TRBV10-2; TRBD1 might be the D (5 bases). Trimming stripped 8 bases from V and 2 bases from J, with 10 bases between. The CDR3 extends over 12 amino acids. The germline V gene encodes CDR1 WSHSY and CDR2 SAAADI. The CDR3 protein is CASQGTPYEQYF. The CDR3 DNA follows: TGCGCCAGCCAGGGTACCCCCTACGAGCAGTACTTC.

Ten or more counts support this clonotype. The V and J genes are TRBV30 and TRBJ1-3; no definite D call. The germline gives CDR1 GTSNPN, CDR2 SVGIG (reference sequence). The CDR3 is made up of 11 amino acids. Trimming removed 6 bases from V and 2 bases from J, with 5 bases in between. CDR3 in amino acids: CACEAGNTIYF. Here the CDR3 DNA reads TGTGCCTGTGAAGCTGGAAACACCATATATTTT.